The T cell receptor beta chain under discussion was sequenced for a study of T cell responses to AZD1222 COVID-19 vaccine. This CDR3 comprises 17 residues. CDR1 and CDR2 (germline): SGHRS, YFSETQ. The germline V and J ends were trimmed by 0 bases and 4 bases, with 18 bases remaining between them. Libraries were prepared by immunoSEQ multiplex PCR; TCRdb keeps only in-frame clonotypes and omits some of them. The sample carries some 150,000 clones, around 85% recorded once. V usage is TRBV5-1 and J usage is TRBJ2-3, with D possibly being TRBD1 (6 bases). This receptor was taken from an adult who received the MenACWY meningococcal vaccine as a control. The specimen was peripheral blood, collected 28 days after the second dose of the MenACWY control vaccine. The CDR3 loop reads CASSLELMGAFADTQYF. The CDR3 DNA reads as TGCGCCAGCAGCTTGGAACTGATGGGGGCCTTTGCAGATACGCAGTATTTT. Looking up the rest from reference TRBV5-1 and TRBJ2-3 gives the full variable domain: KAGVTQTPRYLIKTRGQQVTLSCSPISGHRSVSWYQQTPGQGLQFLFEYFSETQRNKGNFPGRFSGRQFSNSRSEMNVSTLELGDSALYLCASSLELMGAFADTQYFGPGTRLTVL.